This T cell receptor (beta chain) was identified in a study of response to subunit inactivated influenza vaccine. Study results and caveats: Authors proposed each seasonal influenza vaccination draws in few new T cells.

One entry per CDR3 protein, called by TCRdb with MiXCR from the RT-PCR reads. The sample shows roughly 650,000 distinct CDR3 sequences, about 14% of them seen only once. CDR1 is MNHEY, CDR2 SMNVEV, per germline (reference sequence). This CDR3 contains 16 residues. In this sample, this clonotype turned up a few times. What it binds is not known. A junction end diverges from the germline sequence, so it may reflect a read error. V is TRBV27 and J is TRBJ2-2; D remains unclear. Sequences were derived from PBMCs from blood, sampled roughly 2 weeks before vaccination. The clonotype originates from a man aged 45 to 65 who received an inactivated influenza vaccine. CDR3 residues: CASSLFGQAKTGELFF. The CDR3 nucleotides read TGTGCCAGCAGTTTATTCGGGCAGGCGAAAACCGGGGAGCTGTTTTTT.